This T cell receptor (beta chain) was sequenced for a study of CD8 T cells in ankylosing spondylitis (dated by TCRdb to 2017 to 2019). For context, the study as a whole: T cell receptor beta repertoires were profiled in healthy donors and ankylosing spondylitis patients so that disease-linked TCR variants could be found. Samples of peripheral blood were taken, and for ankylosing spondylitis patients, synovial fluid was collected as well. The full study cohort was made up of 25 ankylosing spondylitis patients and approximately 100 healthy donors. Points the paper makes about the study in general: Some of the motif variants had been reported before in the synovial fluid and blood of reactive arthritis patients, a finding that suggests common disease-initiation mechanisms. In peripheral blood, the disease-linked clones were found at relatively low frequencies and had a CD8+ phenotype. The disease-linked clones were reported as significantly enriched in matched synovial fluid samples from ankylosing spondylitis patients. Blood from ankylosing spondylitis patients appeared to be characterized by a TCR beta motif composed of several highly homologous amino acid variants.

From its cysteine to its phenylalanine, the CDR3 spans 15 amino acids. The kept DNA is CDR3 alone, 45 bases in frame from the first base. Via the germline V gene (reference sequence), CDR1 is PRHDT and CDR2 FYEKMQ. The germline V end is reduced by 5 bases and the J end by 1 base; junction bases left unmatched: 7. The sequencing machine was an Illumina HiSeq 2500. Quantitative 5'-RACE with molecular barcodes was used to prepare TCR beta libraries. In the authors' own workflow: Disease-linked TCR variants were identified with a new computational method built on a probabilistic model of VDJ rearrangement. Using fastp at Q25 and MiXCR, TCRdb reprocessed the public reads and kept productive beta chains. All rows with the same CDR3 protein become a single entry with the most common DNA and genes. What appears here as the V and J calls and clone size reflects TCRdb's work, not the paper's. The sample profile shows 150,000 to 200,000 distinct CDR3 sequences; 10% to 15% of them were found once. The ten biggest clones cover approximately 11% of the sample.

As concerns this clonotype: Its antigen is currently not known. Base qualities are not provided; no much larger clone lies one nucleotide away.

The V and J genes are TRBV13 and TRBJ1-2; 7 bases in the junction line up with TRBD1. Sequenced sample: blood, either unsorted or a sorted T cell fraction (not recorded which). The TCR comes from a female donor with ankylosing spondylitis or in good health (not recorded which). The CDR3 reads CASSDPGQINYGYTF. The nucleotide sequence reads TGTGCCAGCAGCGACCCGGGACAGATTAACTATGGCTACACCTTC.